Listed below are T cell receptor beta chains from one sample, sequenced in a study of control samples from healthy donors and cancer patients. Only in-frame clones appear in the TCRdb table, and some are missing; sequencing was by immunoSEQ multiplex PCR. The data show roughly 180,000 clones, with around 92% seen just once and roughly 2.1% held by the top ten. Sequencing was carried out using blood. The receptors come from a middle-aged woman in good health. Each CDR3 is given with its conserved first and last residue. Fields, in order: D gene, J gene, V gene, clone size, CDR3 protein, CDR3 DNA. The D gene is left open where the match is weak. Size is omitted from some rows. Given values are once, few, many or a class for expanded clones.

- | TRBJ1-6 | TRBV2 | - | CASSVGAGNSPLHF | TGTGCCAGCAGTGTCGGGGCAGGGAATTCACCCCTCCACTTT
TRBD1 | TRBJ1-1 | TRBV10-3 | - | CAISKTGGDTEAFF | TGTGCCATCAGTAAGACAGGGGGAGACACTGAAGCTTTCTTT
- | TRBJ2-6 | TRBV7-6 | - | CASSWGGGANVLTF | TGTGCCAGCAGCTGGGGAGGTGGGGCCAACGTCCTGACTTTC
- | TRBJ2-7 | TRBV11-1 | - | CASSRDFYEQYF | TGTGCCAGCAGCCGGGACTTCTACGAGCAGTACTTC
- | TRBJ2-7 | TRBV12-3/TRBV12-4 | - | CASSTRWGEQYF | TGTGCCAGCAGTACACGGTGGGGCGAGCAGTACTTC
TRBD1 | TRBJ1-2 | TRBV19 | - | CASSRNRGLYSNYGYTF | TGTGCCAGTAGTAGAAACAGGGGTTTATATAGTAACTATGGCTACACCTTC
- | TRBJ2-7 | TRBV5-6 | once | CASSLAGTLGYEQYF | TGTGCCAGCAGCTTGGCTGGGACATTGGGCTACGAGCAGTACTTC
- | TRBJ2-3 | TRBV24-1 | - | CATSDATVATDTQYF | TGTGCCACCAGTGATGCGACGGTGGCCACAGATACGCAGTATTTT
- | TRBJ1-6 | TRBV7-2 | - | CASSLRQHSPLHF | TGTGCCAGCAGCTTGCGCCAACATTCACCCCTCCACTTT
TRBD1 | TRBJ2-3 | TRBV5-8 | - | CASNPGQGTDTQYF | TGTGCCAGCAACCCGGGACAGGGCACAGATACGCAGTATTTT
- | TRBJ1-3 | TRBV7-9 | once | CASSFGWLVDTIYF | TGTGCCAGCAGCTTTGGATGGCTCGTGGACACCATATATTTT
- | TRBJ1-6 | TRBV14 | many | CASSQGREYSPLHF | TGTGCCAGCAGCCAGGGTCGGGAGTATTCACCCCTCCACTTT
- | TRBJ1-2 | TRBV2 | - | CASRGGPGVVGGYTF | TGTGCCAGCAGGGGGGGTCCGGGTGTGGTTGGTGGCTACACCTTC
- | TRBJ2-7 | TRBV6-5 | - | CASSYSAMSPYEQYF | TGTGCCAGCAGTTACTCTGCGATGTCCCCCTACGAGCAGTACTTC
- | TRBJ2-5 | TRBV2 | - | CASRGGLQETQYF | TGTGCCAGCAGGGGGGGACTGCAAGAGACCCAGTACTTC
TRBD1 | TRBJ1-6 | TRBV27 | - | CASSPGALGQYSPLHF | TGTGCCAGCAGCCCTGGGGCATTGGGACAGTACTCACCCCTCCACTTT
TRBD1 | TRBJ2-7 | TRBV7-7 | - | CASSSGQGPSYEQYF | TGTGCCAGCAGCTCCGGACAGGGACCTAGCTACGAGCAGTACTTC
- | TRBJ1-4 | TRBV5-1 | - | CASSLGGLATNEKLFF | TGCGCCAGCAGCTTGGGTGGGTTAGCAACTAATGAAAAACTGTTTTTT
- | TRBJ2-2 | TRBV7-9 | once | CASMRQGNGELFF | TGTGCCAGCATGCGGCAGGGCAACGGGGAGCTGTTTTTT
- | TRBJ2-2 | TRBV11-2 | - | CASSFYTGIHRMYTGELFF | TGTGCCAGCAGCTTTTATACTGGGATCCACAGGATGTACACCGGGGAGCTGTTTTTT
TRBD1 | TRBJ2-7 | TRBV7-8 | - | CASSFSGTDYEQYF | TGTGCCAGCAGCTTCTCCGGGACAGACTACGAGCAGTACTTC
- | TRBJ2-1 | TRBV6-6 | - | CASSGPYNEQFF | TGTGCCAGCAGTGGACCCTACAATGAGCAGTTCTTC
- | TRBJ1-2 | TRBV6-6 | few | CASSSDLRGYGYTF | TGTGCCAGCAGTTCCGACCTGAGGGGCTATGGCTACACCTTC
- | TRBJ1-2 | TRBV11-1 | - | CASSAGGYGYGYTF | TGTGCCAGCAGCGCTGGGGGATACGGGTATGGCTACACCTTC
TRBD1 | TRBJ1-2 | TRBV6-1 | once | CASSEVGTGVFYGYTF | TGTGCCAGCAGTGAAGTTGGTACAGGGGTTTTCTATGGCTACACCTTC
- | TRBJ2-7 | TRBV5-4 | - | CASSLGGAGEQYF | TGTGCCAGCAGCTTGGGGGGGGCTGGTGAGCAGTACTTC
- | TRBJ2-7 | TRBV2 | - | CASTRPPSYEQYF | TGTGCCAGCACGCGCCCACCCTCCTACGAGCAGTACTTC
- | TRBJ2-2 | TRBV4-1 | - | CASSQVRGSGELFF | TGCGCCAGCAGCCAAGTGAGGGGGAGCGGGGAGCTGTTTTTT
- | TRBJ1-4 | TRBV5-1 | - | CASSLGMGGIYRLVF | TGCGCCAGCAGCTTGGGTATGGGGGGGATTTACCGGCTGGTTTTT
- | TRBJ2-5 | TRBV10-3 | - | CAISEPGRAQYF | TGTGCCATCAGTGAGCCGGGACGGGCCCAGTACTTC
TRBD1 | TRBJ2-7 | TRBV14 | - | CASSARGPRPSYEQYF | TGTGCCAGCAGCGCCAGGGGGCCGCGACCTTCCTACGAGCAGTACTTC
- | TRBJ2-5 | TRBV6-5 | - | CASSYGETQYF | TGTGCCAGCAGTTACGGAGAGACCCAGTACTTC
TRBD2 | TRBJ2-1 | TRBV19 | - | CASSRDYSSYNEQFF | TGTGCCAGTAGTAGGGACTATAGCTCCTACAATGAGCAGTTCTTC
TRBD1 | TRBJ1-2 | TRBV19 | - | CASSQTGGDYGYTF | TGTGCCAGTAGTCAGACAGGGGGGGACTATGGCTACACCTTC
TRBD1 | TRBJ1-4 | TRBV12-3/TRBV12-4 | - | CASSFRGGEKLFF | TGTGCCAGCAGTTTCAGGGGGGGTGAAAAACTGTTTTTT
- | TRBJ1-2 | TRBV6-1 | - | CASSEDSNYGYTF | TGTGCCAGCAGTGAGGACAGTAACTATGGCTACACCTTC
- | TRBJ1-1 | TRBV13 | once | CASSLAGWGENTEAFF | TGTGCCAGCAGCTTAGCAGGGTGGGGGGAGAACACTGAAGCTTTCTTT
TRBD1 | TRBJ2-7 | TRBV6-5 | once | CASSYGGQAYEQYF | TGTGCCAGCAGTTACGGCGGACAGGCCTACGAGCAGTACTTC
- | TRBJ2-5 | TRBV27 | - | CASSFYGETQYF | TGTGCCAGCAGTTTTTATGGGGAGACCCAGTACTTC
- | TRBJ1-2 | TRBV6-5 | - | CASSRKSGYTF | TGTGCCAGCTCGCGTAAGAGTGGCTACACCTTC
- | TRBJ1-5 | TRBV27 | few | CASSWLSGQPQHF | TGTGCCAGCAGTTGGTTGAGTGGTCAGCCCCAGCATTTT
- | TRBJ1-3 | TRBV7-9 | - | CASGLSTGALFGNTIYF | TGTGCCAGCGGCCTTAGTACGGGGGCGTTGTTCGGAAACACCATATATTTT
TRBD2 | TRBJ2-3 | TRBV5-4 | - | CASSPMGGTPNTQYF | TGTGCCAGCAGCCCTATGGGAGGGACTCCGAATACGCAGTATTTT
- | TRBJ2-2 | TRBV12-2 | - | CASRSTGTSGPGELFF | TGTGCAAGTCGCTCAACCGGGACTAGCGGGCCAGGGGAGCTGTTTTTT
- | TRBJ1-6 | TRBV9 | - | CASSQQIDSNNSPLHF | TGTGCCAGCAGCCAACAAATCGACAGCAATAATTCACCCCTCCACTTT
- | TRBJ2-3 | TRBV28 | - | CASSLGAIGLSDTQYF | TGTGCCAGCAGTTTGGGTGCTATCGGATTATCGGATACGCAGTATTTT
TRBD1 | TRBJ1-5 | TRBV27 | - | CASGQGLNQPQHF | TGTGCCAGCGGACAGGGGTTAAATCAGCCCCAGCATTTT
TRBD2 | TRBJ2-1 | TRBV2 | - | CASIPGGTYNEQFF | TGTGCCAGCATCCCGGGGGGTACCTACAATGAGCAGTTCTTC
- | TRBJ1-2 | TRBV2 | - | CASSVTENYGYTF | TGTGCCAGCAGTGTTACAGAAAACTATGGCTACACCTTC
- | TRBJ1-2 | TRBV18 | - | CASSRGTDLYGYTF | TGTGCCAGCTCCCGCGGGACGGATCTATATGGCTACACCTTC
- | TRBJ2-7 | TRBV15 | - | CAPSREGGVVYEQYF | TGTGCCCCCAGCAGAGAGGGGGGGGTAGTCTACGAGCAGTACTTC
- | TRBJ2-2 | TRBV25-1 | - | CASSGQNTGELFF | TGTGCCAGCAGTGGTCAGAACACCGGGGAGCTGTTTTTT
- | TRBJ1-1 | TRBV7-2 | - | CASSFVGVNTEAFF | TGTGCCAGCAGCTTCGTTGGAGTCAACACTGAAGCTTTCTTT